This entry concerns a single TCR beta chain. It has no known antigen specificity. From its cysteine to its phenylalanine, the CDR3 spans 14 amino acids. Nucleotide data are not available. The germline V gene sets CDR1 to SQVTM and CDR2 to ANQGSEA. The run used an Illumina HiSeq 2000. The TCR beta cDNA libraries were made using 5'RACE template switching, a step that added both a universal primer site and unique molecular identifiers. cDNA synthesis was primed from the TCR beta constant segment, followed by two successive PCR amplification steps. Per the source publication's procedure: MIGEC was used to demultiplex reads and group the reads by UMI, and MiTCR was used to assemble and quantify clonotypes. To exclude erroneous sequences, any TCR cDNA sequence not supported by at least two reads was discarded. The tcR package was used for downstream repertoire analysis, and clonotypes were matched between fractions using CDR3 nucleotide sequence together with V segment. VDJmatch was used to annotate antigen specificity against VDJdb, with one amino acid substitution in CDR3 allowed. After the reads were reprocessed by TCRdb, one entry was made per CDR3 protein sequence, with no DNA. TCRdb, not the original authors, processed these V and J calls. The sample table holds about 430,000 distinct CDR3 sequences. The top ten hold over 1.1% of the sample.

This sample is drawn from a study of T cells expressing NK-cell markers (dated by TCRdb to 2018 to 2021). Regarding the research as a whole: In sorted CD3+CD56+NKG2C+, CD3+CD56+NKG2C- and CD3+CD56-NKG2C+ T-cell subsets from roughly 8 donors, TCR beta-chain repertoires were profiled. Of the eight sequenced donors, seven were found to be HCMV-seropositive and one was found to be HCMV-seronegative. The eight sequenced donors were randomly selected healthy volunteers, three men and five women. Libraries were sequenced as 2 x 150 bp reads on Illumina HiSeq 2000/2500, MiSeq or NextSeq.

Results and caveats for the whole study, not just this receptor: It remained unclear whether the expanded NKG2C-expressing T cell clones were specific for HCMV antigens. In roughly 6 donors, the dominant CD3+CD56+NKG2C+ clonotypes were found to rank among the top 10 CD8+ clonotypes and to make up about 1.0-7.5% of CD8+ T cells. Those dominant clonotypes were again the most abundant among CD3+CD56-NKG2C+ cells in a few donors, at about 25-60.1%.

To determine HCMV serostatus, a commercial ELISA kit was used to detect HCMV-specific IgG in serum. Ficoll density gradient centrifugation was used to isolate peripheral blood mononuclear cells from blood. Here the chain combines TRBV29-1 and TRBJ2-1; TCRdb calls TRBD1, which cannot be checked without DNA. The sequence was collected from a woman between 45 and 65 years old in good health. Donor details come from another sample of the same person, matched by shared clones. The specimen was blood T cells: a sorted CD56 or NKG2C T cell subset, CD4+ or CD8+ T cells, or bulk PBMC T cells (not recorded which). The encoded CDR3 is CSVAYLGGANEQFF.